This TCR beta chain stems from a study of blood T cell repertoires in COVID-19. Study information: Sites across the United States, Italy and Spain contributed samples from acute and convalescent COVID-19. PBMCs, B-cell-depleted T cells, or T cells were the source of the cDNA or gDNA that made up the material.

V shed 5 bases and J 5 bases; nucleotides not matched to a gene: 8. The CDR3 runs 16 residues. The germline CDR1 and CDR2 sequences are SGHRS and YFSETQ. Data came from immunoSEQ multiplex PCR; TCRdb stores just in-frame clones and leaves some out. The top ten hold roughly 7.3% of the sample, which has 85,000 to 95,000 clones, approximately 80% seen once. This chain uses TRBV5-1 with TRBJ2-5; 14 nucleotides line up with TRBD2. Material for sequencing was peripheral blood. The TCR sequence derives from a man between 65 and 85 years old with acute or convalescent COVID-19. CDR3 amino acids: CASRPGLAGDTETQYF. In DNA, the CDR3 is TGCGCCAGCAGGCCGGGACTAGCGGGAGACACGGAGACCCAGTACTTC.